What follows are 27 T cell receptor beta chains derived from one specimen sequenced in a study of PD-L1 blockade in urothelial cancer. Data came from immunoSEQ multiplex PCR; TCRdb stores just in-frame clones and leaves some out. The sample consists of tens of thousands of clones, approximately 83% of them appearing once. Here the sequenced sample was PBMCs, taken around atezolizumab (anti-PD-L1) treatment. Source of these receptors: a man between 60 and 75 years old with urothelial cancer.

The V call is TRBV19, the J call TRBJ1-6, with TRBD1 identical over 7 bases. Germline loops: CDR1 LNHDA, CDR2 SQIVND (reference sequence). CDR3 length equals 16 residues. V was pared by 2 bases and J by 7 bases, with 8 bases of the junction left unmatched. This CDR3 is CASSINTGTANSPLHF. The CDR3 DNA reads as TGTGCCAGTAGTATAAACACCGGGACAGCAAATTCACCCCTCCACTTT.

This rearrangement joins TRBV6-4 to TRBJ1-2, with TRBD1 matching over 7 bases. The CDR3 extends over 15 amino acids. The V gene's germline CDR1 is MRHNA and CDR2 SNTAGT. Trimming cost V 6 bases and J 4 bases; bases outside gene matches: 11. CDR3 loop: CASRPGTAEGYGYTF. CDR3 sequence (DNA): TGTGCCAGCAGGCCGGGGACAGCCGAGGGCTATGGCTACACCTTC.

CDR3 nucleotide sequence: TGCGCCAGCAGCTCCGGGACAGGGGGCTACAATGAGCAGTTCTTC. It yields the protein CASSSGTGGYNEQFF. V usage is TRBV5-1 and J usage is TRBJ2-1; 11 nucleotides match TRBD1. The ends lost 3 bases at V and 3 bases at J; junction bases unmatched: 2. Germline assignment: CDR1 SGHRS and CDR2 YFSETQ. The CDR3 length is 15 residues.

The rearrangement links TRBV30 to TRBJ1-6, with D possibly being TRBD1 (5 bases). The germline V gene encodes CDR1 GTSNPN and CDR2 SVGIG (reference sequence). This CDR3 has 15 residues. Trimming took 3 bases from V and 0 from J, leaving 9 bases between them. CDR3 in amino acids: CAWRWGSSYNSPLHF. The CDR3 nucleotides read TGTGCCTGGAGATGGGGCAGCTCCTATAATTCACCCCTCCACTTT.

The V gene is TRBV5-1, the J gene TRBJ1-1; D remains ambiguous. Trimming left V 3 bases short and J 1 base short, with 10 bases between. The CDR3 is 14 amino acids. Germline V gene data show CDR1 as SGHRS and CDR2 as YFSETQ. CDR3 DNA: TGCGCCAGCAGCTCAATGCGACAGAACACTGAAGCTTTCTTT. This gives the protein CASSSMRQNTEAFF.

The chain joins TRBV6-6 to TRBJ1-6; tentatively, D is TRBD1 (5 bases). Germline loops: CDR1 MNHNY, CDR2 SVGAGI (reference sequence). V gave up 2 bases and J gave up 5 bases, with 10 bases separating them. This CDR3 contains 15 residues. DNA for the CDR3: TGTGCCAGCAGTTACGCGACAGTGGATAATTCACCCCTCCACTTT. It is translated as CASSYATVDNSPLHF.

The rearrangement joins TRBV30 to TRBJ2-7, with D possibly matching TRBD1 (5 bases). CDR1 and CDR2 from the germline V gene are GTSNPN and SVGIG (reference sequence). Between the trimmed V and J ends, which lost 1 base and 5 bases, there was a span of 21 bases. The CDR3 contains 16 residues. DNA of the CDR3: TGTGCCTGGAGTGCCCCCCGGGTAGCAGGGATGGACGAGCAGTACTTC. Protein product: CAWSAPRVAGMDEQYF. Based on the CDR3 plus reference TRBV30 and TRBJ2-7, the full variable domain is SQTIHQWPATLVQPVGSPLSLECTVEGTSNPNLYWYRQAAGRGLQLLFYSVGIGQISSEVPQNLSASRPQDRQFILSSKKLLLSDSGFYLCAWSAPRVAGMDEQYFGPGTRLTVT.

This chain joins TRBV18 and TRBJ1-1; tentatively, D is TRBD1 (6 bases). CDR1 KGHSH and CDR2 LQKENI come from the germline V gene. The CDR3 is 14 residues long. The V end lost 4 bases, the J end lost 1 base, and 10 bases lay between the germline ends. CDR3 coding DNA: TGTGCCAGCTCACAGACAGGAGAGAACACTGAAGCTTTCTTT. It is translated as CASSQTGENTEAFF.

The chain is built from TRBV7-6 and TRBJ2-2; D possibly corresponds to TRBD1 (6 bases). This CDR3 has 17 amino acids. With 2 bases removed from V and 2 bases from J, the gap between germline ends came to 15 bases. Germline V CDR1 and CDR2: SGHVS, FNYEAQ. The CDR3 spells CASSLRRRTANTGELFF. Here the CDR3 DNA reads TGTGCCAGCAGCTTACGGCGTAGGACAGCTAACACCGGGGAGCTGTTTTTT.

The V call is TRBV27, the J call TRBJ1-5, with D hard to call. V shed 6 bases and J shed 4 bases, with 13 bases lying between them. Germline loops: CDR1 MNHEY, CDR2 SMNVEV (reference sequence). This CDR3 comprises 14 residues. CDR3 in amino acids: CASSDRTRNQPQHF. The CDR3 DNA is TGTGCCAGCAGCGACCGGACTAGGAATCAGCCCCAGCATTTT.

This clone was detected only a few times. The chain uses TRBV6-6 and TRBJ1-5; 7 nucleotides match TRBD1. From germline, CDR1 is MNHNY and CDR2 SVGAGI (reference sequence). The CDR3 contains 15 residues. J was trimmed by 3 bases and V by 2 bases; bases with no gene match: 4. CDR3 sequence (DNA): TGTGCCAGCAGTTACGTGGGACAGATCAATCAGCCCCAGCATTTT. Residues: CASSYVGQINQPQHF.

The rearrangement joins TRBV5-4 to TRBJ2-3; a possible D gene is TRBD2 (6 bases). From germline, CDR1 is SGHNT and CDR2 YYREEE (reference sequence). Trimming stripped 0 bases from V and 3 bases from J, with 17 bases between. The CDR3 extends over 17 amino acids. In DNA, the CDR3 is TGTGCCAGCAGCTTGGGGTCTGGGAGGATCCTAACAGATACGCAGTATTTT. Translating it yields CASSLGSGRILTDTQYF.

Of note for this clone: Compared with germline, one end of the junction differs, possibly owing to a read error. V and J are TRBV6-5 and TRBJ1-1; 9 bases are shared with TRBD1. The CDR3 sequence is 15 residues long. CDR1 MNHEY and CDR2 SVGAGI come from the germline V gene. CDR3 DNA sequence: TGTGCCAGCAGGTACTCCGGGACAGGGAGCTTTGAAGCTTTCTTT. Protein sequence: CASRYSGTGSFEAFF.

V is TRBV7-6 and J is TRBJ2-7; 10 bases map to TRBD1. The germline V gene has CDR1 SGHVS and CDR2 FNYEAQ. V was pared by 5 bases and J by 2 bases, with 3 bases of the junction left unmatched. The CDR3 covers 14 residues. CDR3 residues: CASSAGQGPYEQYF. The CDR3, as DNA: TGTGCCAGCAGCGCGGGACAGGGGCCCTACGAGCAGTACTTC.

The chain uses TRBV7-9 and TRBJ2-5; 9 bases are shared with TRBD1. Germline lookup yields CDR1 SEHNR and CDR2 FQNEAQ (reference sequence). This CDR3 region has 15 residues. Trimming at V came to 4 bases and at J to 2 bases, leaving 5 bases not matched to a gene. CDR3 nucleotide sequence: TGTGCCAGCAGCTCGGGACAGGGTCGTCAAGAGACCCAGTACTTC. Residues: CASSSGQGRQETQYF.

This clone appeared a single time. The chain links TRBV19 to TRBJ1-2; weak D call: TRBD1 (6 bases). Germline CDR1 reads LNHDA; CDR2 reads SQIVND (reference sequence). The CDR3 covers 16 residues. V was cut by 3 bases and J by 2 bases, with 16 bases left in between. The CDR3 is CASSMTGTESNYGYTF. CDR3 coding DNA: TGTGCCAGTAGTATGACAGGAACCGAGAGCAACTATGGCTACACCTTC.

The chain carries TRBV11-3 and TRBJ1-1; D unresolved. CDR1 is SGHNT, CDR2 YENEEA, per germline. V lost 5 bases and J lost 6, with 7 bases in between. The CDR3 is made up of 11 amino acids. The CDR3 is CASSPNAEAFF. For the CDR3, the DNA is TGTGCCAGCAGCCCAAATGCTGAAGCTTTCTTT.

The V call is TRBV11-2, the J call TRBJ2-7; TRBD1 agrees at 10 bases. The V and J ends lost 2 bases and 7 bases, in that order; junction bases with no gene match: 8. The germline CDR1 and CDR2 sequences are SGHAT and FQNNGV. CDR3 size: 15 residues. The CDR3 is CASSLPGQGFEEQYF. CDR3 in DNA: TGTGCCAGCAGCTTACCGGGACAGGGGTTTGAGGAGCAGTACTTC.

The CDR3 nucleotides are TGTGCCAGCAGCTCACCCAGCGGGAGGGGAACAGATACGCAGTATTTT. This gives the protein CASSSPSGRGTDTQYF. The V call is TRBV5-6, the J call TRBJ2-3, with 10 nucleotides matching TRBD2. V shed 3 bases and J 3 bases; nucleotides not matched to a gene: 7. This CDR3 is built from 16 residues. Germline CDR1 SGHDT, CDR2 YYEEEE.

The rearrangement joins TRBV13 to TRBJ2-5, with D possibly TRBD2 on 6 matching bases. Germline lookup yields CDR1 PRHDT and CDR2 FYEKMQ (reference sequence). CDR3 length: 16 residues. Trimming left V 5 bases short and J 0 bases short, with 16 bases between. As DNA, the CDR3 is TGTGCCAGCAGCCCATTAGGTGGGGGGTACCAAGAGACCCAGTACTTC. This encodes CASSPLGGGYQETQYF.

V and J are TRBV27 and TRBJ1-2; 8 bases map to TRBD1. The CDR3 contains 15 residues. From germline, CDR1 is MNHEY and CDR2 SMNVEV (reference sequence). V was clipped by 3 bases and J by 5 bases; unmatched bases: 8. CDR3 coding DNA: TGTGCCAGCAGTTTTACGGACAGGGTTTCTTATGGCTACACCTTC. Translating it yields CASSFTDRVSYGYTF.

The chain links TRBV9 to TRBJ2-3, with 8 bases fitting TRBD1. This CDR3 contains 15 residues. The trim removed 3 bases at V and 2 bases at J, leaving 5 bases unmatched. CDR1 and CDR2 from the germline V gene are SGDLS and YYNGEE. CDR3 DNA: TGTGCCAGCAGCGGCCGGGACAGGCTCACAGATACGCAGTATTTT. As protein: CASSGRDRLTDTQYF. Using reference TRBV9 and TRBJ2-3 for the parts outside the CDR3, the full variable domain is DSGVTQTPKHLITATGQRVTLRCSPRSGDLSVYWYQQSLDQGLQFLIQYYNGEERAKGNILERFSAQQFPDLHSELNLSSLELGDSALYFCASSGRDRLTDTQYFGPGTRLTVL.

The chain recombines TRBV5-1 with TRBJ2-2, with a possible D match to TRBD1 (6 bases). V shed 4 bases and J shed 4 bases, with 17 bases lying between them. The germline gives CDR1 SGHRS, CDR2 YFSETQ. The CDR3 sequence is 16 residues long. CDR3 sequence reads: CASSLMTGRSTGELFF. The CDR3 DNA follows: TGCGCCAGCAGCCTTATGACAGGAAGATCCACCGGGGAGCTGTTTTTT.

The CDR3 sequence: CAWGGPAYEQYF. Here the CDR3 DNA reads TGTGCCTGGGGAGGACCGGCCTACGAGCAGTACTTC. This chain uses TRBV30 with TRBJ2-7; a weak D match, TRBD2 (5 bases). The CDR3 loop spans 12 amino acids. V lost 5 bases and J 2 bases, leaving 10 bases between the germline ends. CDR1 and CDR2 (germline): GTSNPN, SVGIG (reference sequence).

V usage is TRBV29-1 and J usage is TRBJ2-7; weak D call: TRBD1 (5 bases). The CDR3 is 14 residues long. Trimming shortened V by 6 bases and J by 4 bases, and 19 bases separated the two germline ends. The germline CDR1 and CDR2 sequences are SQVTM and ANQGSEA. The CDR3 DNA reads TGCAGCGTCCCTAAAACGACAGAGCCGTACGAGCAGTACTTC. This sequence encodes CSVPKTTEPYEQYF.

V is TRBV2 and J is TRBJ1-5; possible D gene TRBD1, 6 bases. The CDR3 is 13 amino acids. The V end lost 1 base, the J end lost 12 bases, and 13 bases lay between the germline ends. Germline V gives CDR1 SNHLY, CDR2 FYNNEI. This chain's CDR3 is CASSEEWGRFQHF. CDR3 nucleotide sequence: TGTGCCAGCAGTGAAGAGTGGGGGCGCTTCCAGCATTTT.

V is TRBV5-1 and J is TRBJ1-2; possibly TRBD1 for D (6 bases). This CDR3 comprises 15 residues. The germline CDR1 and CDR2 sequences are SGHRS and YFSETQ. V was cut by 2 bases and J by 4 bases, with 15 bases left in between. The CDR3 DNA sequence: TGCGCCAGCAGCTTTCGGGACACTTTGGTCTATGGCTACACCTTC. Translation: CASSFRDTLVYGYTF. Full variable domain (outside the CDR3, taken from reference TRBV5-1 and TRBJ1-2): KAGVTQTPRYLIKTRGQQVTLSCSPISGHRSVSWYQQTPGQGLQFLFEYFSETQRNKGNFPGRFSGRQFSNSRSEMNVSTLELGDSALYLCASSFRDTLVYGYTFGSGTRLTVV.